Listed below are T cell receptor beta chains from one sample, sequenced in a study of shared clonotypes between healthy human individuals. Assay used: immunoSEQ multiplex PCR; TCRdb lists only in-frame clones, some missing. This sample carries more than 150,000 clones, 85% to 95% of them seen once, and the ten largest clones take 0.067%. The sequenced sample consisted of naive CD4+ T cells sorted from blood. The receptors derive from a woman under 40 in good health. Both conserved end residues are part of each CDR3. Each record gives: clone size, D gene, V gene, CDR3 length, J gene, CDR3 protein, CDR3 DNA. A D gene is named only where the DNA matches it firmly. Only part of the rows carry a size: once, few, many, or a class if the clone is expanded.

.	.	TRBV28	16	TRBJ2-7	CASSLSITGGAYEQYF	TGTGCCAGCAGTTTATCCATCACAGGGGGGGCCTACGAGCAGTACTTC
.	.	TRBV6-1	14	TRBJ2-7	CASSESIARGEQYF	TGTGCCAGCAGTGAATCGATAGCCCGAGGCGAGCAGTACTTC
.	TRBD1	TRBV4-1	14	TRBJ1-1	CASSLPGTGGWAFF	TGCGCCAGCAGCCTCCCAGGGACAGGAGGATGGGCTTTCTTT
.	.	TRBV10-3	13	TRBJ1-1	CAIRAVWNTEAFF	TGTGCCATCAGGGCGGTTTGGAACACTGAAGCTTTCTTT
.	.	TRBV23-1	14	TRBJ2-2	CASSPGQNTGELFF	TGCGCCAGCAGTCCGGGACAGAACACCGGGGAGCTGTTTTTT
few	.	TRBV14	12	TRBJ1-2	CASSQGDYGYTF	TGTGCCAGCAGCCAGGGGGACTATGGCTACACCTTC
.	TRBD2	TRBV28	17	TRBJ2-7	CASSLWYTSGRLDEQYF	TGTGCCAGCAGTTTATGGTATACTAGCGGGAGGCTGGACGAGCAGTACTTC
.	.	TRBV28	16	TRBJ1-1	CASGRDHNLWNTEAFF	TGTGCCAGCGGTCGGGACCACAACCTATGGAACACTGAAGCTTTCTTT
.	TRBD1	TRBV7-2	16	TRBJ1-5	CASSLGTGRSNQPQHF	TGTGCCAGCAGCCTCGGGACAGGGCGTAGCAATCAGCCCCAGCATTTT
once	TRBD2	TRBV9	17	TRBJ2-5	CASSVGAGGPLEETQYF	TGTGCCAGCAGCGTAGGGGCGGGAGGCCCCCTCGAGGAGACCCAGTACTTC
.	.	TRBV5-1	19	TRBJ1-3	CASRGESQDGRHSGNTIYF	TGCGCCAGCAGGGGCGAGAGTCAGGATGGAAGACACTCTGGAAACACCATATATTTT
.	TRBD1	TRBV29-1	12	TRBJ2-7	CSAAGTGGEQYF	TGCAGCGCCGCCGGGACAGGGGGCGAGCAGTACTTC
.	.	TRBV13	17	TRBJ2-7	CASSPLGDGQLSYEQYF	TGTGCCAGCAGCCCCCTAGGTGACGGACAGCTCTCCTACGAGCAGTACTTC
.	.	TRBV11-2	12	TRBJ2-7	CASSSGPYEQYF	TGTGCCAGCAGCTCCGGCCCTTACGAGCAGTACTTC
.	TRBD1	TRBV7-2	16	TRBJ1-6	CASSLDPGGFNSPLHF	TGTGCCAGCAGCTTAGATCCAGGGGGCTTTAATTCACCCCTCCACTTT
.	.	TRBV4-1	14	TRBJ1-2	CASSRGGAGYGYTF	TGCGCCAGCAGCCGCGGCGGGGCCGGGTATGGCTACACCTTC
.	.	TRBV18	13	TRBJ1-1	CASSPLEGTEAFF	TGTGCCAGCTCACCACTGGAGGGCACTGAAGCTTTCTTT